The clone carrying this TCR beta chain was found a few times. Drawing of peripheral blood yielded about 10 milliliters from each donor. This specimen belongs to a study of blood T cells in healthy people across ages. Germline values: CDR1 MNHEY, CDR2 SVGAGI. The V gene end was trimmed by 6 bases and the J gene end by 1 base; junction bases not matched to a gene: 3. This CDR3 comprises 14 residues. Alongside a J-beta primer mix, a sample-barcoded 5' primer served in a second PCR lasting about 7 to 12 cycles. TCRdb used MiXCR to reprocess the 5' RACE reads, holding one entry per CDR3 protein. This table has 730,000 or so distinct CDR3 sequences, roughly 43% appearing once.

The specimen sequenced was blood. The clonotype comes from a woman in her fifties or sixties in good health. The chain employs TRBV6-5 and TRBJ2-3; 8 nucleotides match TRBD1. The CDR3 DNA reads as TGTGCCAGCAGCGACAGGGGTGGCACAGATACGCAGTATTTT. Its translation: CASSDRGGTDTQYF.